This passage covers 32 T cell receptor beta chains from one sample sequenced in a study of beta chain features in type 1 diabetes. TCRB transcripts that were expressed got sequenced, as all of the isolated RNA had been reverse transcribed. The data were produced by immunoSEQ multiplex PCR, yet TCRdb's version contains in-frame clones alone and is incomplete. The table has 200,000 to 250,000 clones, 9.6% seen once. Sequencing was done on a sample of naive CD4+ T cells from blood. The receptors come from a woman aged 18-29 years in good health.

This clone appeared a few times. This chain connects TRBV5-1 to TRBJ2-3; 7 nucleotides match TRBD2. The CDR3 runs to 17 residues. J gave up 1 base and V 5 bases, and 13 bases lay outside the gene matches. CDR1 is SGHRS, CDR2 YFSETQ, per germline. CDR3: CASRTGGSSSGTDTQYF. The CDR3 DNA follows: TGCGCCAGCAGAACTGGCGGGAGCAGCAGCGGCACAGATACGCAGTATTTT.

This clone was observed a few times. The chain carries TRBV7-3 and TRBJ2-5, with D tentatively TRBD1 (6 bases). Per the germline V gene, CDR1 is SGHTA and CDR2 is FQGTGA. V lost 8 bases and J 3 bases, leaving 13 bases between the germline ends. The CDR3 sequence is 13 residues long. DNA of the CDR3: TGTGCCAGCGGCCAGGGGCCGAAAGAGACCCAGTACTTC. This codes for CASGQGPKETQYF.

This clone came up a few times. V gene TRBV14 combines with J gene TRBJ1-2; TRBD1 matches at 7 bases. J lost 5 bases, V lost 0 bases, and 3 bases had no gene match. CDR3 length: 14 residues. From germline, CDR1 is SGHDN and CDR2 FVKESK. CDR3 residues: CASSQDTGDYGYTF. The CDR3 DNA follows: TGTGCCAGCAGCCAAGATACAGGGGATTATGGCTACACCTTC.

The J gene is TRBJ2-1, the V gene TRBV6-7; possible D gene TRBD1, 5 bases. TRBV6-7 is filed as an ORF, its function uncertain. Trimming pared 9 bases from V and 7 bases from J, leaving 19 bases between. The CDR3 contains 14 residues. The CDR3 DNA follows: TGTGCCAGTGTGGGGCAGGGAATAGGGAATGAGCAGTTCTTC. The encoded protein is CASVGQGIGNEQFF.

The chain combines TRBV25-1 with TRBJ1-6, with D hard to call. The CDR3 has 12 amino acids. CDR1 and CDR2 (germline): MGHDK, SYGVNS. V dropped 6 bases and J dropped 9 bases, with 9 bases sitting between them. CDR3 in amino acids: CASRDAGSPLHF. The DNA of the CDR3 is TGTGCCAGCAGAGATGCAGGTTCACCCCTCCACTTT. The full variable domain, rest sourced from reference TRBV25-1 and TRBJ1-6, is EADIYQTPRYLVIGTGKKITLECSQTMGHDKMYWYQQDPGMELHLIHYSYGVNSTEKGDLSSESTVSRIRTEHFPLTLESARPSHTSQYLCASRDAGSPLHFGNGTRLTVT.

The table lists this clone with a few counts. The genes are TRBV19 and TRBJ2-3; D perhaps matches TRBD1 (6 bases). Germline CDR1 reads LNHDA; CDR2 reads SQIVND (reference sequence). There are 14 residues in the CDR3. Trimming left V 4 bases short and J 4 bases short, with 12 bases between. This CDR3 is CASSTPGHADTQYF. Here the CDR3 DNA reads TGTGCCAGTAGTACGCCGGGACATGCAGATACGCAGTATTTT. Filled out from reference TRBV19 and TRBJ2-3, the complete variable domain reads DGGITQSPKYLFRKEGQNVTLSCEQNLNHDAMYWYRQDPGQGLRLIYYSQIVNDFQKGDIAEGYSVSREKKESFPLTVTSAQKNPTAFYLCASSTPGHADTQYFGPGTRLTVL.

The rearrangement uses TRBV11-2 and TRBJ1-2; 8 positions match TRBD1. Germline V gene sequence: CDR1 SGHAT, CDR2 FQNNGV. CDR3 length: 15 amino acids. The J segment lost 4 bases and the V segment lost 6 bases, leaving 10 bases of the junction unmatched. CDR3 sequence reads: CASRVPGTGLYGYTF. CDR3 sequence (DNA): TGTGCCAGCAGGGTACCCGGGACAGGACTCTATGGCTACACCTTC.

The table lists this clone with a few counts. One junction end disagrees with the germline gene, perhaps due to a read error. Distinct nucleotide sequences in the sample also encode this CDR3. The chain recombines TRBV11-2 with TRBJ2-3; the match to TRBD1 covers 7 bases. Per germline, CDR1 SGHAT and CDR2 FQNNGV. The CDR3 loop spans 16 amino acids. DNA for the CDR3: TGTGCCAGTAGCTTAGATCCGAGACAGGGTACAGATACGCAGTATTTT. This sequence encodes CASSLDPRQGTDTQYF. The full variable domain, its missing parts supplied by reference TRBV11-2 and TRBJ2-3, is EAGVAQSPRYKIIEKRQSVAFWCNPISGHATLYWYQQILGQGPKLLIQFQNNGVVDDSQLPKDRFSAERLKGVDSTLKIQPAKLEDSAVYLCASSLDPRQGTDTQYFGPGTRLTVL.

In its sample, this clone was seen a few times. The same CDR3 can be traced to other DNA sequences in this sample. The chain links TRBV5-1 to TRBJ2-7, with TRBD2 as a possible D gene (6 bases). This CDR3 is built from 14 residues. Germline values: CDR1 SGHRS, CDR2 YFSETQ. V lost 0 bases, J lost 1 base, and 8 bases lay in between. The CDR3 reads CASSLAGDSYEQYF. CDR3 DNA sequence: TGCGCCAGCAGCTTGGCGGGGGATTCCTACGAGCAGTACTTC. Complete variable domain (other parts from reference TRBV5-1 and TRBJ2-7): KAGVTQTPRYLIKTRGQQVTLSCSPISGHRSVSWYQQTPGQGLQFLFEYFSETQRNKGNFPGRFSGRQFSNSRSEMNVSTLELGDSALYLCASSLAGDSYEQYFGPGTRLTVT.

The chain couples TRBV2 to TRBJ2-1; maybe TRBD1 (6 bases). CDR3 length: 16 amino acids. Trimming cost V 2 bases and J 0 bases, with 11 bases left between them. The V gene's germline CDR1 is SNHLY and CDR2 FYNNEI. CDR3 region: CASSELTGSSYNEQFF. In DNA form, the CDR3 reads TGTGCCAGCAGTGAATTAACAGGGAGCTCCTACAATGAGCAGTTCTTC.

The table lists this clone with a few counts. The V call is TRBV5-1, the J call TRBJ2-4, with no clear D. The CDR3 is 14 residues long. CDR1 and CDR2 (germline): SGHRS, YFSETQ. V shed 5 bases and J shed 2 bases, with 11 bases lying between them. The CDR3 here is CASSPEATKNIQYF. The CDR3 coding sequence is TGCGCCAGCAGTCCTGAGGCCACCAAAAACATTCAGTACTTC.

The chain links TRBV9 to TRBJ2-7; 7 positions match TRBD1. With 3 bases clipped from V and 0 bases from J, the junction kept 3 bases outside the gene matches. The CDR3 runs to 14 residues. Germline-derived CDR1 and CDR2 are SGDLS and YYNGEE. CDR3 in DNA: TGTGCCAGCAGCGCCAGGGGGACCTCCTACGAGCAGTACTTC. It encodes CASSARGTSYEQYF.

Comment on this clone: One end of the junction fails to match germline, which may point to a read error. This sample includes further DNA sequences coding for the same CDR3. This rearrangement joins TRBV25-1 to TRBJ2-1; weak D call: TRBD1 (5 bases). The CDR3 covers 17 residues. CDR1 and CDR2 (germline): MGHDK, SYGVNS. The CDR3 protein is CASSDALGYRSYNEQFF. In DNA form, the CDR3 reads TGCGCCAGCAGTGATGCCCTCGGGTACAGGTCCTACAATGAGCAGTTCTTC.

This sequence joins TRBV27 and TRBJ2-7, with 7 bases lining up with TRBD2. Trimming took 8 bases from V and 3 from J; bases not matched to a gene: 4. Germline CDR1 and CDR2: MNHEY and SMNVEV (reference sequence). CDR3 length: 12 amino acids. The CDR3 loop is CASRLAHYEQYF. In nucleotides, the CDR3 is TGTGCCAGCCGACTAGCCCACTACGAGCAGTACTTC.

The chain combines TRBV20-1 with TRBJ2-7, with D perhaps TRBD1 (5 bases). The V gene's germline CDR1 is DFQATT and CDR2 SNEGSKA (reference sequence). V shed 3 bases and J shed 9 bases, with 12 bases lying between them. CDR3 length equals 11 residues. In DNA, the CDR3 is TGCAGTGCTAGGGACATCAACTGGCAGTACTTC. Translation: CSARDINWQYF.

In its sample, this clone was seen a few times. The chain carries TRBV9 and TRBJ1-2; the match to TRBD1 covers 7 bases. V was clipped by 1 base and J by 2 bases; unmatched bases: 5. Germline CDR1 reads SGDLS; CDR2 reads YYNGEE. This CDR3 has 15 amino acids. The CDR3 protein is CASSVIGTENYGYTF. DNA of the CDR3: TGTGCCAGCAGCGTAATCGGGACAGAGAACTATGGCTACACCTTC.

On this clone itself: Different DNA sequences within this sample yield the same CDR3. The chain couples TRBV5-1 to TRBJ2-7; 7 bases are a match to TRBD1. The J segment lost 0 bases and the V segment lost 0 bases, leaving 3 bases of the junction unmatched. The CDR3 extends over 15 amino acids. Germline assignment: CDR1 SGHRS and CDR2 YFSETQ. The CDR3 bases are TGCGCCAGCAGCTTGGGACAGGGCAGCTCCTACGAGCAGTACTTC. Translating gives CASSLGQGSSYEQYF.

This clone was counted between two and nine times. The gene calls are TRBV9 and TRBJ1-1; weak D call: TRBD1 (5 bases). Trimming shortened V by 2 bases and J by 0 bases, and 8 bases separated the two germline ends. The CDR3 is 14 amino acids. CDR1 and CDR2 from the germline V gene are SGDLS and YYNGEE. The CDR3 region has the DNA TGTGCCAGCAGCGTGACGGGGGTGAACACTGAAGCTTTCTTT. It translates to CASSVTGVNTEAFF.

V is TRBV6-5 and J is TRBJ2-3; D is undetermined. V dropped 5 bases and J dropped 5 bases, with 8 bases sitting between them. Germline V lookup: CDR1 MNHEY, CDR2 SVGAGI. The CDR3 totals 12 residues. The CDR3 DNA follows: TGTGCCAGCAGTCGTACTGGAGATACGCAGTATTTT. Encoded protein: CASSRTGDTQYF.

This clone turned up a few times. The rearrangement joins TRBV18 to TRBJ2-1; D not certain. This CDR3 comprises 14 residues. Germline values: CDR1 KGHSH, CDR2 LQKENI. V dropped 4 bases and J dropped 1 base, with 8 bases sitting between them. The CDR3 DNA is TGTGCCAGCTCACAGGCGGTATCCTACAATGAGCAGTTCTTC. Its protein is CASSQAVSYNEQFF.

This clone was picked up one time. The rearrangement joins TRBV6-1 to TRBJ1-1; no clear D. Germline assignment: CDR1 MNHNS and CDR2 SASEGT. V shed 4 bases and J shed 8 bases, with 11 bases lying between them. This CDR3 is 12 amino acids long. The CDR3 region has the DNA TGTGCCAGCAGTGTTCGAGGGTCCGAAGCTTTCTTT. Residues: CASSVRGSEAFF.

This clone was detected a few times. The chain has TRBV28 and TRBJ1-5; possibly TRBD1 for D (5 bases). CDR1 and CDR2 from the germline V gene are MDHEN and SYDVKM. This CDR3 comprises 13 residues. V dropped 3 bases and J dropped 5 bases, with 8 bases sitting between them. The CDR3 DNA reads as TGTGCCAGCAGTTTCGGGGGTGATCAGCCCCAGCATTTT. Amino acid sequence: CASSFGGDQPQHF.

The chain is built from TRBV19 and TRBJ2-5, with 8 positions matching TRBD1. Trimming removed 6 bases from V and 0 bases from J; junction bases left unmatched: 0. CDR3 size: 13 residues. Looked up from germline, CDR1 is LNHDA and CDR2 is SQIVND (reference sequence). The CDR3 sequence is CASRDRDQETQYF. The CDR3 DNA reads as TGTGCCAGTAGGGACAGGGACCAAGAGACCCAGTACTTC.

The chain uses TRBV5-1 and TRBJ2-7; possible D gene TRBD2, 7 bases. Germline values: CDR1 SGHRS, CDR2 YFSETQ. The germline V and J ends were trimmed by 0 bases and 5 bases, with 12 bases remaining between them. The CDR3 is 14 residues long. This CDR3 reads CASSLDGGADEQYF. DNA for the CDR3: TGCGCCAGCAGCTTGGATGGGGGGGCAGACGAGCAGTACTTC.

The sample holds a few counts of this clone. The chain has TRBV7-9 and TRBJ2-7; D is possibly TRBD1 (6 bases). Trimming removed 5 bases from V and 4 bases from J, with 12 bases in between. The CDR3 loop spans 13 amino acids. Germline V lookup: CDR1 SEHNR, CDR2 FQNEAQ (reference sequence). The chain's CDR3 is CASSPDSQYEQYF. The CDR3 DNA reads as TGTGCCAGCAGCCCGGACAGTCAGTACGAGCAGTACTTC.

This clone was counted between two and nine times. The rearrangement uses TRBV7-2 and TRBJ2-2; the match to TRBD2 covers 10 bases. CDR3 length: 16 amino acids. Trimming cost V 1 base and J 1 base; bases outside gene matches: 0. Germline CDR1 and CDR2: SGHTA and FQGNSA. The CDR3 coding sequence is TGTGCCAGCAGCTTAGGGACTAGCGGGAACACCGGGGAGCTGTTTTTT. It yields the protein CASSLGTSGNTGELFF.

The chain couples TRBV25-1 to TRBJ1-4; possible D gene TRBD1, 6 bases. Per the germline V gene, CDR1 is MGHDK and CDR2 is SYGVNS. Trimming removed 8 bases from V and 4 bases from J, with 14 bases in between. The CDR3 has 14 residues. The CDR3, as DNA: TGTGCCAGCGGTATAAGAGGGGGTAATGAAAAACTGTTTTTT. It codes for CASGIRGGNEKLFF.

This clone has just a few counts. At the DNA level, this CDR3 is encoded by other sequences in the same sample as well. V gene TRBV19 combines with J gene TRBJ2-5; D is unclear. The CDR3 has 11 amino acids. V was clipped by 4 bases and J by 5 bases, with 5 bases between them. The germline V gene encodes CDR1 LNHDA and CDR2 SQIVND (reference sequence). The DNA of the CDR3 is TGTGCCAGTAGTACCGGGGAGACCCAGTACTTC. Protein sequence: CASSTGETQYF. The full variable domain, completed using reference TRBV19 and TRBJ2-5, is DGGITQSPKYLFRKEGQNVTLSCEQNLNHDAMYWYRQDPGQGLRLIYYSQIVNDFQKGDIAEGYSVSREKKESFPLTVTSAQKNPTAFYLCASSTGETQYFGPGTRLLVL.

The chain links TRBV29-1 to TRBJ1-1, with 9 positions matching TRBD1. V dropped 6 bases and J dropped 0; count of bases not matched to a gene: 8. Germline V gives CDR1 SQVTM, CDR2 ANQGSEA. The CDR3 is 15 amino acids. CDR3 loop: CSVGGQGKVNTEAFF. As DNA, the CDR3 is TGCAGCGTGGGAGGACAGGGGAAGGTGAACACTGAAGCTTTCTTT. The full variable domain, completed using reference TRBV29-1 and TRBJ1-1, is SAVISQKPSRDICQRGTSLTIQCQVDSQVTMMFWYRQQPGQSLTLIATANQGSEATYESGFVIDKFPISRPNLTFSTLTVSNMSPEDSSIYLCSVGGQGKVNTEAFFGQGTRLTVV.

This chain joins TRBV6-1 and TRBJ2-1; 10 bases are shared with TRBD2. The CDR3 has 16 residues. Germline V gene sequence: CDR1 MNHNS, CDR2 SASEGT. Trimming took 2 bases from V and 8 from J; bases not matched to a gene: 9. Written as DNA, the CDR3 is TGTGCCAGCAGTGAACGATGGGCTAGCGGGAGATATGAGCAGTTCTTC. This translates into CASSERWASGRYEQFF.

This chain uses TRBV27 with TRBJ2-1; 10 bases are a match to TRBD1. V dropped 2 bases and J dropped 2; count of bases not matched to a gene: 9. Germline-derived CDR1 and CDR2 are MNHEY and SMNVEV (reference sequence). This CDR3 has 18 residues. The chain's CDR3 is CASSLLRGTGEAYNEQFF. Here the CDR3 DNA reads TGTGCCAGCAGTTTACTTCGGGGGACAGGGGAAGCCTACAATGAGCAGTTCTTC.

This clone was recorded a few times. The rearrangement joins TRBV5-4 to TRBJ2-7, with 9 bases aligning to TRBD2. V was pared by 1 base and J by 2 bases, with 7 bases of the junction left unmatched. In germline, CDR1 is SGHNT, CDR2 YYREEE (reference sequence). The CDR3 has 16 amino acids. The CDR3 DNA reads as TGTGCCAGCAGCTTGAGTAGTAGCGGGAGACCCTACGAGCAGTACTTC. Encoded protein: CASSLSSSGRPYEQYF.